This TCR beta chain was obtained from a study of CD8+CD57+ T cells in acquired aplastic anemia (dated by TCRdb to 2017 to 2018). With regard to the full study: Extracted DNA from sorted CD4+ and CD8+ cells averaged around 3.3 ug, ranging from about 0.19 to 30 ug. CD8+CD57+ expansion was defined as a frequency above the mean frequency observed in healthy subjects. What the study reported, not specific to this receptor: Around 30 CD8+ CDR3 sequences were found to be shared between patients and controls, but these sequences appeared to be highly expressed in patients and within the immunodominant clones of the patients. No significant difference in CD8+ Simpson's diversity was found between patients and healthy controls (P=0.060).

Flow cytometry had shown CD8+CD57+ cell expansion in the patients selected for sequencing. All patients had severe acquired aplastic anemia diagnosed by International Study of Aplastic Anemia and Agranulocytosis and Camitta criteria. No patient had received any therapy when blood was sampled. In the study, sorted CD4+ and CD8+ blood T cells from patients with severe aplastic anemia and from healthy subjects underwent deep sequencing of TCR repertoires. Patients were enrolled under clinicaltrials.gov protocols 00001620, 01623167, 00001397, 00071045, 00081523 and 00961064 in the USA. Ficoll-Paque density gradient centrifugation was used to isolate peripheral blood mononuclear cells. Before DNA extraction, CD4+ and CD8+ T cells were sorted by FACS or by magnetic beads. Genomic DNA was used as template for profiling of TCR beta VDJ combinations and CDR3 sequences. An Illumina HiSeq 2000 was used for TCR repertoire sequencing. The published analysis was carried out like this. TRBV/TRBJ rearrangement plots, CDR3 size and DJ length profiles, and Simpson's diversity index were used to evaluate the repertoires. The most abundant DNA sequence in the deep sequencing data was defined as the immunodominant clone. CDR3 amino acid sequences were checked for sharing between subjects and were compared against published repertoires and the VDJdb database. The raw public data were reprocessed by TCRdb itself: fastp quality trimming at Q25, MiXCR clonotype calling, in-frame beta chains only. Identical CDR3 proteins give one entry, which carries the most common genes and DNA. The V and J calls, along with clone size, are taken from TCRdb and not from the paper's own processing. The sample yields under 350,000 distinct CDR3 sequences; under 65% were counted once. The ten largest clones add up to under 1.5% of the sample.

With regard to this clonotype: This receptor's antigen is unknown. Per-base quality was not reported, and no clone a single base away is much larger than it.

V was cut back by 0 bases and J by 10 bases, leaving a gap of 19 bases between them. Including cysteine and phenylalanine, the CDR3 has 15 amino acids. The sequence is cut down to CDR3 DNA, 45 bases in frame from base 1. Reading the germline V gene gives CDR1 SGDLS and CDR2 YYNGEE. The V and J genes are TRBV9 and TRBJ1-2; a tentative D match to TRBD1 spans 6 bases. The sequence was obtained from a human donor with aplastic anemia. Sequenced material: sorted CD4+, CD8+, or CD8+CD57+ T cells (not recorded which) from PBMCs. The bases are TGTGCCAGCAGCGTAGATTTGAGGGGGGCCGACCTCTACACCTTC. This sequence encodes CASSVDLRGADLYTF. The full variable domain, completed from the reference TRBV9 and TRBJ1-2 proteins outside the CDR3, reads DSGVTQTPKHLITATGQRVTLRCSPRSGDLSVYWYQQSLDQGLQFLIQYYNGEERAKGNILERFSAQQFPDLHSELNLSSLELGDSALYFCASSVDLRGADLYTFGSGTRLTVV.